This entry concerns a single T cell receptor (beta chain). Its specificity is unknown. The sample belongs to a study of radiation and T cells in renal cell carcinoma. Whole-study results and caveats: From baseline, blood top tumor clonotypes peaked at 2 weeks post-radiation.

Produced via immunoSEQ multiplex PCR; TCRdb's table is partial and in-frame only. This table holds over 60,000 clones, around 76% found once. There are 15 residues in the CDR3. CDR1 is WSHSY, CDR2 SAAADI, per germline. J lost 7 bases, V lost 6 bases, and 7 bases had no gene match. Time point in this sample: blood 2 weeks post-SBRT. Treatment in this sample: 15 Gy SBRT to primary tumor, nephrectomy 4 weeks later. Blood was sampled at baseline, 2 weeks and 4 weeks after SBRT. The patient's renal cell carcinoma had clear cell pathology. This chain links TRBV10-2 with TRBJ2-1; TRBD1 matches 12 bases. The specimen comprised blood, sampled from a patient whose treatment included radiotherapy and nephrectomy. The TCR comes from a man between 60 and 75 years old with renal cell carcinoma. The CDR3 DNA reads as TGCGCCAGCAGCTGGGACAGGGGGCTGGAGAATGAGCAGTTCTTC. Protein product: CASSWDRGLENEQFF.